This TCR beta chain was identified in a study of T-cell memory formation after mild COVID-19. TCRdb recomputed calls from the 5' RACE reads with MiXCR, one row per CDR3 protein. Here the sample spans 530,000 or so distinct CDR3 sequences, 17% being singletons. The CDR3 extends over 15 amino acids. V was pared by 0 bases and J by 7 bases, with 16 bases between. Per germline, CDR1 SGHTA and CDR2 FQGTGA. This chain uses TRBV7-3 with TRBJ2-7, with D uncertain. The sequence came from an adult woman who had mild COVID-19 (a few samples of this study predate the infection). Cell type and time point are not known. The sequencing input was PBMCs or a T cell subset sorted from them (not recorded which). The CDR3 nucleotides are TGTGCCAGCAGCTTAACCGGCGGCGGTACCGAGGAGCAGTACTTC. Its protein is CASSLTGGGTEEQYF.